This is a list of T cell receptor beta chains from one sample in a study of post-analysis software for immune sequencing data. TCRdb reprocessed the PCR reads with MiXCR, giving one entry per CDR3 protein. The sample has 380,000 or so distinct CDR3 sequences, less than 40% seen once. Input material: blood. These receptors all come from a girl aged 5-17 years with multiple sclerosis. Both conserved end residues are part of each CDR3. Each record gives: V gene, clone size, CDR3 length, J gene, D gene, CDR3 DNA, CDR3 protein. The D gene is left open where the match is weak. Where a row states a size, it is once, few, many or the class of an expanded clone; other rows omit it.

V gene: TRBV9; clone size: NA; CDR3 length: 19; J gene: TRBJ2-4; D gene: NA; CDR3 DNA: TGTGCCAGCAGCGTAGATTGGGGAACAGGGTCCCCCACCAAAAGCATTCAGTACTTC; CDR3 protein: CASSVDWGTGSPTKSIQYF
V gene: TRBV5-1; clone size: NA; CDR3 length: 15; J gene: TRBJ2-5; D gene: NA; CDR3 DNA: TGCGCCAGCAGCCTTACGGGGCAGGGCCAAGAGACCCAGTACTTC; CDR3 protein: CASSLTGQGQETQYF
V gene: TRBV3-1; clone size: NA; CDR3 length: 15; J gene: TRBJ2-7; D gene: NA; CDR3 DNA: TGTGCCAGCAGCCTCCCCGGCAGGCCGTTCGACGAGCAGTACTTC; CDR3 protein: CASSLPGRPFDEQYF
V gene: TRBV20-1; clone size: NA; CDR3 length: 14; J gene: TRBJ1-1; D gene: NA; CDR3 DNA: TGCAGTGCTAGATGGGGACGGGGGAACACTGAAGCTTTCTTT; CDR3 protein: CSARWGRGNTEAFF
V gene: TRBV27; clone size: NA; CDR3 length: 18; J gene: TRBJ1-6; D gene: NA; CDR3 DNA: TGTGCCAACAGTTCTCAAGGGACATATTCTGCCCTAAATTCACCCCTCCACTTT; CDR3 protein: CANSSQGTYSALNSPLHF
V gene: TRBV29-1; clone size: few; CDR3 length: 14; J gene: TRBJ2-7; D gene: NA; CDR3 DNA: TGCAGCGTTGGCCAGGACCTCGGAGCGTACGAGCAGTACTTC; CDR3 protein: CSVGQDLGAYEQYF
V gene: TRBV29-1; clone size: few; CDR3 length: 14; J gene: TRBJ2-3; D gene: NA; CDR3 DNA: TGCAGCGTCCTACTAGGAGGAGGGACAGATACGCAGTATTTT; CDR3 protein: CSVLLGGGTDTQYF
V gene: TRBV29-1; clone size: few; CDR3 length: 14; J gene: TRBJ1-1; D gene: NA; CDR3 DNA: TGCAGCGTCAGAGGGGTCAGGAGGAACACTGAAGCTTTCTTT; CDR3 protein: CSVRGVRRNTEAFF
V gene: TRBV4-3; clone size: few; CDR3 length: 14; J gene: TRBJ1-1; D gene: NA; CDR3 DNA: TGCGCCAGCAGCCAAGATAAGGGTAACACTGAAGCTTTCTTT; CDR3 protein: CASSQDKGNTEAFF
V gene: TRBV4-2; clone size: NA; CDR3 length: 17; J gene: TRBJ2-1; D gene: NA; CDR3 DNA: TGTGCCAGCAGCCAAGACGTCAGGCGGGGGCCACGCAATGAGCAGTTCTTC; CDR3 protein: CASSQDVRRGPRNEQFF
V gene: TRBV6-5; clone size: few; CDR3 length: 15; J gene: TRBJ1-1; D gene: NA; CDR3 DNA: TGTGCCAGCAGTTACGGACGCCTGGACGGCACTGAAGCTTTCTTT; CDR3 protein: CASSYGRLDGTEAFF
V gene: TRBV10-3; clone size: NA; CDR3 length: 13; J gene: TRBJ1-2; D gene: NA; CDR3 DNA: TGTGCCATCAGTCGGACAGAAAACTATGGCTACACCTTC; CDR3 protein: CAISRTENYGYTF
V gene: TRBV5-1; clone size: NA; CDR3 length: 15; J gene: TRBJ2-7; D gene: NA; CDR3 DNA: TGCGCCAGCAGACCTGGGGAACCTAGCGCCCACGAGCAGTACTTC; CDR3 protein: CASRPGEPSAHEQYF
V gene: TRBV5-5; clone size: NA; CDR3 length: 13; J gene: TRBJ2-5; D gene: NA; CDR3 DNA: TGTGCCAGCAGCCCGACAAGAGCCAATGAGCAGTACTTC; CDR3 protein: CASSPTRANEQYF
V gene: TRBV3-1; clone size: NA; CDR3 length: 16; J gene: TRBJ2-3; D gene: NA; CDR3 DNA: TGTGCCAGCAGCCAAGGGGTCGGGGTGGTTACAGATACGCAGTATTTT; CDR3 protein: CASSQGVGVVTDTQYF
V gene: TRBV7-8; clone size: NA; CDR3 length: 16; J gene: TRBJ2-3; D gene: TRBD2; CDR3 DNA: TGTGCCAGCATCCCGGGGCGGGGGGGCCGAACAGATACGCAGTATTTT; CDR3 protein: CASIPGRGGRTDTQYF
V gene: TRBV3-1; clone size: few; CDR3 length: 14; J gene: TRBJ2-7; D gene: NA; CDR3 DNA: TGTGCCAGCAGCCATAGACAGCTACCCTACGAGCAGTACTTC; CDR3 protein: CASSHRQLPYEQYF
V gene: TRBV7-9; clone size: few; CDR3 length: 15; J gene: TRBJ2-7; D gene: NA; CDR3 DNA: TGTGCCAGCAGCAACCCATCCGATGGGGCCTACGAGCAGTACTTC; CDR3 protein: CASSNPSDGAYEQYF
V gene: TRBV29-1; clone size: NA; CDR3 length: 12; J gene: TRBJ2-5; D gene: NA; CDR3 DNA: TGCAGCGTCGGGGTGGAGGGAGAGACCCAGTACTTC; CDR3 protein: CSVGVEGETQYF
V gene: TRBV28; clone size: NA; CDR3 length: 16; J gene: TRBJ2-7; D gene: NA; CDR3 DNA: TGTGCCAGCAGTTTGTTAGGGGAGGTGGGGACCTACGAGCAGTACTTC; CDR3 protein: CASSLLGEVGTYEQYF
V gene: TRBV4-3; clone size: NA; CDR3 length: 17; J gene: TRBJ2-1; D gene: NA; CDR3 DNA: TGCGCCAGCAGCCCGAGCCCCCCTGGCACTCCCTACAATGAGCAGTTCTTC; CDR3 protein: CASSPSPPGTPYNEQFF
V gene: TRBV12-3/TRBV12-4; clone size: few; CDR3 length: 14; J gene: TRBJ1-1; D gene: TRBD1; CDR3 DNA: TGTGCCAGCAGTTTCCAGGGGGGAGGCACTGAAGCTTTCTTT; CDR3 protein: CASSFQGGGTEAFF
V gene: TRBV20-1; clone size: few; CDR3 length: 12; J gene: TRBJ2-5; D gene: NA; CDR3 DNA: TGCAGTGCTAGACAGTACCAAGAGACCCAGTACTTC; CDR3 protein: CSARQYQETQYF
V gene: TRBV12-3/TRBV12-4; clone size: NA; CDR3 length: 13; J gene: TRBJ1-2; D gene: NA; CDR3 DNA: TGTGCCAGCAGTTCTAGGGGTACGAGCGGCTACACCTTC; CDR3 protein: CASSSRGTSGYTF
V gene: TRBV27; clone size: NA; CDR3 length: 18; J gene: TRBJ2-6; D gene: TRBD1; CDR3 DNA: TGTGCCAGCAGTTTCAGGGCAGGGGGCTTCTCTGGGGCCAACGTCCTGACTTTC; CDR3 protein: CASSFRAGGFSGANVLTF
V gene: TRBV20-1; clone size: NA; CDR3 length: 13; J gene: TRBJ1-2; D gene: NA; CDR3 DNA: TGCAGTGCTAGAGCCCTTGTCCTCTCCGGCTACACCTTC; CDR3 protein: CSARALVLSGYTF
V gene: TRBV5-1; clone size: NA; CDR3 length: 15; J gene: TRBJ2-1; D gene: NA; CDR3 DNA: TGCGCCAGCAGCCCTTCAGTTTACTCCTACAATGAGCAGCTCTTC; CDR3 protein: CASSPSVYSYNEQLF
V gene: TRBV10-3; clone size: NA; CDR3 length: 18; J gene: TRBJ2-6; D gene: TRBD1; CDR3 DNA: TGTGCCATCAGTGAGTTGTGGACAGGGGGGCCGGGGGCCAACGTCCTGACTTTC; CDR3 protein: CAISELWTGGPGANVLTF
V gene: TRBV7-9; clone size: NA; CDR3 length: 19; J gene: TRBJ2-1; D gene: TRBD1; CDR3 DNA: TGTGCCAGCAGCTTAGTGTGGACAGGGGGTGGAAGCTCCTACAATGAGCAGTTCTTC; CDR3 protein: CASSLVWTGGGSSYNEQFF
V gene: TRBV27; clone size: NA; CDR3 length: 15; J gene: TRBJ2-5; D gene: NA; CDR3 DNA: NA; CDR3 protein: CASSLGTGFPYEQYF
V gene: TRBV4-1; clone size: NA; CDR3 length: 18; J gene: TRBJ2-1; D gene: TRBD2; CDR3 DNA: TGCGCCAGCAGCCAAGATGGGAGGGTAGGGACTAGCGCCTTCGGGGAGTTCTTC; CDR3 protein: CASSQDGRVGTSAFGEFF
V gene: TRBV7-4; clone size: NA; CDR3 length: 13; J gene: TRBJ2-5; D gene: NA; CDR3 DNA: TGTGCCAGCGGCTCAGCCCCCCAAGAGACCCAGTACTTC; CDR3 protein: CASGSAPQETQYF
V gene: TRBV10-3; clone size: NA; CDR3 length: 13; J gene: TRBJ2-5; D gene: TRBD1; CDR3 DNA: TGTGCCATCAGTACGACAGGGGGGATTTGGCAGTACTTC; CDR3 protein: CAISTTGGIWQYF
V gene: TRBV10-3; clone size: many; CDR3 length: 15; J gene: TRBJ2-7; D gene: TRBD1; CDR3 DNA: TGTGCCATCAGTGACCCGGGACAGGGGTCCTACGAGCAGTACTTC; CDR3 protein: CAISDPGQGSYEQYF
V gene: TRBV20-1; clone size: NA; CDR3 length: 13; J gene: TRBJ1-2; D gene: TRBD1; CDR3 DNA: TGCAGTTCACAGGGGCCCCATAACTATGGCTACACCTTC; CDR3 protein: CSSQGPHNYGYTF
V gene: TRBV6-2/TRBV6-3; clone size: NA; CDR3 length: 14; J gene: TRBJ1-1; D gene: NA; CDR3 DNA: TGTGCCGCCGACAGTATAATGGGGAACACTGAAGCTTTCTTT; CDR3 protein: CAADSIMGNTEAFF
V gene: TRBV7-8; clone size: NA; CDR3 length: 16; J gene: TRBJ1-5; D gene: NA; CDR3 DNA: TGTGCCAGCAGCTTAGCAGGGGAATATAGCAATCAGCCCCAGCATTTT; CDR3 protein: CASSLAGEYSNQPQHF
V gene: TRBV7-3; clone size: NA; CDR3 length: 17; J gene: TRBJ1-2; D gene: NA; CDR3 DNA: TGTGCCAGCAGCTTAACGGGGGGGAACCGACCTAACTATGGCTACACCTTC; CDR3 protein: CASSLTGGNRPNYGYTF